The 26 T cell receptor beta chains presented below share a single source sample, sequenced in a study of T cell responses to AZD1222 COVID-19 vaccine (dated by TCRdb to about 2021). Libraries were built with the immunoSEQ multiplex PCR assay. The table was pulled from immuneACCESS by TCRdb, which kept in-frame rearrangements only. Such tables lose some clones; where checked, under half of the loss comes from unresolved V genes, and the rest has no known cause. The sample includes approximately 89,000 clones, with 90% observed a single time. The ten largest clones represent about 5% of the sample. The time point label of this sample denotes: about 28 days (+/-7) after the second vaccine dose. The starting material was peripheral blood, obtained 28 days after the second AZD1222 dose. These receptors all stem from an adult who received the AZD1222 COVID-19 vaccine.

The gene calls are TRBV12-3 or TRBV12-4 and TRBJ2-3, with D perhaps matching TRBD1 or TRBD2 (5 bases each). With 4 bases removed from V and 12 bases from J, the gap between germline ends came to 14 bases. This CDR3 is 12 amino acids long. The CDR3 spells CASSSGTLPQYF. CDR3 coding DNA: TGTGCCAGCAGTTCTGGGACCCTACCTCAGTATTTT.

In this sample, this clone turned up once. The J gene is TRBJ2-5, the V gene TRBV9; no reliable D call. V was cut by 4 bases and J by 5 bases, with 15 bases left in between. This CDR3 is built from 14 residues. Germline CDR1 and CDR2: SGDLS and YYNGEE. CDR3 sequence (DNA): TGTGCCAGCAGCACAATAGGTGGGGTCGAGACCCAGTACTTC. As protein: CASSTIGGVETQYF.

The rearrangement joins TRBV2 to TRBJ2-1; 7 bases agree with TRBD1. V dropped 5 bases and J dropped 9; count of bases not matched to a gene: 7. The CDR3 covers 13 residues. Germline V lookup: CDR1 SNHLY, CDR2 FYNNEI. CDR3 sequence (DNA): TGTGCCAGCAGTCCGACAGGGCAAGCTGAGCAGTTCTTC. Protein sequence: CASSPTGQAEQFF.

The chain joins TRBV5-4 to TRBJ1-2; D ambiguous. The CDR3 consists of 14 residues. Germline V gene sequence: CDR1 SGHNT, CDR2 YYREEE (reference sequence). V gave up 0 bases and J gave up 6 bases, with 12 bases separating them. The CDR3 nucleotides are TGTGCCAGCAGCTTGGGGATGGGAACGGATGGCTACACCTTC. It codes for CASSLGMGTDGYTF.

J is TRBJ2-1 and V is TRBV4-2; 11 bases agree with TRBD2. J gave up 7 bases and V 0 bases, and 5 bases lay outside the gene matches. The CDR3 covers 16 residues. Germline V gives CDR1 LGHNA, CDR2 YNFKEQ. This chain's CDR3 is CASSQETSGGENEQFF. The CDR3 bases are TGTGCCAGCAGCCAAGAAACTAGCGGGGGTGAGAATGAGCAGTTCTTC.

This chain connects TRBV11-3 to TRBJ2-7; TRBD1 matches 8 bases. The CDR3 runs to 14 residues. Trimming removed 3 bases from V and 4 bases from J; junction bases left unmatched: 5. Germline V gives CDR1 SGHNT, CDR2 YENEEA. CDR3 DNA sequence: TGTGCCAGCAGCTTCACAGGGGGGAGTTACGAGCAGTACTTC. Translation: CASSFTGGSYEQYF.

The J gene is TRBJ1-1, the V gene TRBV21-1; the D call in the table, TRBD1, was not verified against the DNA. TRBV21-1 is a known pseudogene. The CDR3 length is 12 residues. The CDR3 here is CASSKEVGGAFF. CDR3 in DNA: TGTGCCAGCAGCAAAGAAGTAGGGGGAGCTTTCTTT.

V is TRBV28 and J is TRBJ2-7; D ambiguous. Germline loops: CDR1 MDHEN, CDR2 SYDVKM. The CDR3 consists of 14 residues. Trimming took 5 bases from V and 3 from J, leaving 14 bases between them. CDR3 residues: CASSPPLPDYEQYF. DNA for the CDR3: TGTGCCAGCAGTCCACCCCTCCCGGACTACGAGCAGTACTTC.

This chain links TRBV19 with TRBJ2-3; possible D gene TRBD1, 5 bases. Trimming cost V 0 bases and J 3 bases, with 10 bases left between them. The CDR3 extends over 15 amino acids. The germline gives CDR1 LNHDA, CDR2 SQIVND (reference sequence). CDR3 nucleotides: TGTGCCAGTAGTATAGAGGCAGGGCGGACAGATACGCAGTATTTT. This encodes CASSIEAGRTDTQYF.

The CDR3 DNA follows: TGTGCCAGCTCGACTGATTATAGCAATCAGCCCCAGCATTTT. Encoded protein: CASSTDYSNQPQHF. The rearrangement links TRBV2 to TRBJ1-5; D is ambiguous. Trimming shortened V by 8 bases and J by 0 bases, and 11 bases separated the two germline ends. CDR1 and CDR2 from the germline V gene are SNHLY and FYNNEI. The CDR3 consists of 14 residues.

V and J are TRBV4-2 and TRBJ1-3, with D tentatively TRBD1 (5 bases). The ends were cut back, 6 bases at V and 4 bases at J, with 25 bases in the middle. This CDR3 region has 18 residues. In germline, CDR1 is LGHNA, CDR2 YNFKEQ. CDR3 sequence reads: CASRVPFSAGSGGNTIYF. CDR3 nucleotides: TGTGCCAGCAGAGTACCATTTTCCGCAGGGTCAGGGGGAAACACCATATATTTT.

The rearrangement joins TRBV4-1 to TRBJ2-3; TRBD2 matches at 10 bases. The junction had 6 bases not matched to a gene; V was cut back by 4 bases and J by 2 bases. The CDR3 totals 16 residues. Germline-derived CDR1 and CDR2 are MGHRA and YSYEKL. CDR3 region: CASSRGLAENTDTQYF. CDR3 coding DNA: TGCGCCAGCAGCCGTGGACTAGCGGAGAACACAGATACGCAGTATTTT.

J is TRBJ1-3 and V is TRBV24-1; 9 bases align to TRBD1. CDR3 size: 16 residues. V trimming: 8 bases; J trimming: 4 bases; junction bases outside the gene matches: 11. Germline V gene lookup returns CDR1 KGHDR and CDR2 SFDVKD. In DNA, the CDR3 is TGTGCCACCACCGGACCGGGACAGGGTAGGGGAAACACCATATATTTT. It yields the protein CATTGPGQGRGNTIYF.

V usage is TRBV3-1 (or the pseudogene TRBV3-2) and J usage is TRBJ1-4, with 7 bases fitting TRBD1. Germline V CDR1 and CDR2: LGHDT, YNNKEL (reference sequence). The length of the CDR3 is 18 residues. Germline trimming cut 4 bases from V and 0 bases from J; bases unmatched to any gene: 11. CDR3 sequence: CASSPPYGTATTNEKLFF. CDR3 nucleotide sequence: TGTGCCAGCAGCCCCCCTTACGGGACAGCGACAACTAATGAAAAACTGTTTTTT.

The chain combines TRBV5-1 with TRBJ1-1; D is possibly TRBD1 (5 bases). The V gene's germline CDR1 is SGHRS and CDR2 YFSETQ. The CDR3 contains 17 residues. The V end was cut by 4 bases, the J end by 5 bases, with 24 bases between. CDR3 coding DNA: TGCGCCAGCAGCACACAACCTTTAAGGGCCGAGGGGACTGAAGCTTTCTTT. Translation gives CASSTQPLRAEGTEAFF. The full variable domain, with the rest looked up from reference TRBV5-1 and TRBJ1-1, is KAGVTQTPRYLIKTRGQQVTLSCSPISGHRSVSWYQQTPGQGLQFLFEYFSETQRNKGNFPGRFSGRQFSNSRSEMNVSTLELGDSALYLCASSTQPLRAEGTEAFFGQGTRLTVV.

The genes are TRBV4-3 and TRBJ2-5; D is possibly TRBD1 or TRBD2 (5 bases each). The CDR3 has 15 amino acids. CDR1 LGHNA and CDR2 YSLEER come from the germline V gene. Trimming cost V 3 bases and J 5 bases, with 16 bases left between them. The CDR3 spells CASSQGRQRVETQYF. CDR3 nucleotides: TGCGCCAGCAGCCAGGGGAGACAGCGAGTGGAGACCCAGTACTTC.

The rearrangement joins TRBV24-1 to TRBJ2-1, with a tentative D call TRBD1 (5 bases). CDR1 KGHDR and CDR2 SFDVKD come from the germline V gene. CDR3 length equals 14 residues. Trimming stripped 5 bases from V and 0 bases from J, with 7 bases between. The CDR3 region has the DNA TGTGCCACCAGTGGCCAGGGCTCCTACAATGAGCAGTTCTTC. Translated, it gives CATSGQGSYNEQFF.

The rearrangement links TRBV28 to TRBJ1-2; D unclear. With 2 bases removed from V and 4 bases from J, the gap between germline ends came to 11 bases. There are 14 residues in the CDR3. The V gene's germline CDR1 is MDHEN and CDR2 SYDVKM. Written as DNA, the CDR3 is TGTGCCAGCAGTTTACCGGGTTGGAGCTATGGCTACACCTTC. Protein product: CASSLPGWSYGYTF.

V is TRBV28 and J is TRBJ2-6, with D tentatively TRBD1 or TRBD2 (6 bases each). The germline V gene encodes CDR1 MDHEN and CDR2 SYDVKM. V was cut by 6 bases and J by 4 bases, with 16 bases left in between. The CDR3 covers 16 residues. The CDR3 DNA reads as TGTGCCAGCAGGGGAGGAGGGGGAACCGGGGCCAACGTCCTGACTTTC. Its translation: CASRGGGGTGANVLTF.

The rearrangement joins TRBV14 to TRBJ2-5; D is possibly TRBD2 (6 bases). CDR3 size: 14 residues. Germline values: CDR1 SGHDN, CDR2 FVKESK. V was clipped by 1 base and J by 11 bases, with 17 bases between them. In nucleotides, the CDR3 is TGTGCCAGCAGCCAAGGGTTTTTTGGGACTGCGCAGTACTTC. Translating it yields CASSQGFFGTAQYF.

This sequence joins TRBV7-2 and TRBJ2-2, with D possibly being TRBD1 or TRBD2 (6 bases each). CDR1 is SGHTA and CDR2 is FQGNSA in the germline V gene. The CDR3 has 17 residues. With 2 bases removed from V and 2 bases from J, the gap between germline ends came to 15 bases. The CDR3 sequence is CASSLKIGGRNTGELFF. CDR3 bases: TGTGCCAGCAGCTTAAAAATCGGGGGCCGTAACACCGGGGAGCTGTTTTTT.

The rearrangement joins TRBV6-6 to TRBJ1-5; D is undetermined. The germline V gene has CDR1 MNHNY and CDR2 SVGAGI (reference sequence). The CDR3 is 16 amino acids. V lost 0 bases and J 0 bases, leaving 9 bases between the germline ends. Here the CDR3 DNA reads TGTGCCAGCAGTTACTCGTTGTACCGTAGCAATCAGCCCCAGCATTTT. It encodes CASSYSLYRSNQPQHF.

This clone was counted a single time. The chain recombines TRBV15 with TRBJ1-1; D may be TRBD1 (5 bases). V lost 4 bases and J 1 base, leaving 7 bases between the germline ends. CDR1 LNHNV and CDR2 YYDKDF come from the germline V gene (reference sequence). There are 13 residues in the CDR3. In DNA form, the CDR3 reads TGTGCCACCAGCACAGACAGGAACACTGAAGCTTTCTTT. Protein: CATSTDRNTEAFF.

This rearrangement joins TRBV18 to TRBJ2-1; tentative D call: TRBD2 (7 bases). The V gene's germline CDR1 is KGHSH and CDR2 LQKENI. The CDR3 extends over 15 amino acids. V lost 6 bases and J 7 bases, leaving 19 bases between the germline ends. Here the CDR3 reads CASSSVGGPVNEQFF. The CDR3 DNA reads TGTGCCAGCTCGTCGGTGGGGGGGCCTGTGAATGAGCAGTTCTTC.

V and J are TRBV18 and TRBJ1-1; 7 bases match TRBD1. CDR1 and CDR2 from the germline V gene are KGHSH and LQKENI. The V and J ends lost 6 bases and 6 bases, in that order; junction bases with no gene match: 10. The CDR3 runs to 14 residues. CDR3 amino acids: CASSPTGWGAEAFF. The CDR3 nucleotides read TGTGCCAGCTCTCCGACAGGGTGGGGCGCTGAAGCTTTCTTT.

This rearrangement joins TRBV4-1 to TRBJ2-3, with a tentative D call TRBD2 (5 bases). The CDR3 contains 18 residues. V was clipped by 1 base and J by 1 base, with 18 bases between them. CDR1 and CDR2 from the germline V gene are MGHRA and YSYEKL. The CDR3 here is CASSQGRSGDPGTDTQYF. The CDR3 DNA reads as TGCGCCAGCAGCCAAGGGCGGAGCGGAGACCCAGGCACAGATACGCAGTATTTT.